This T cell receptor beta chain was sequenced for a study of shared clonotypes between healthy human individuals. Naive CD8 populations comprised CD45RO-negative cells positively selected for CCR7, excluding terminally differentiated effector memory CD45RA+ cells. The CDR3 totals 16 residues. V lost 2 bases, J lost 3 bases, and 13 bases lay in between. The germline CDR1 and CDR2 sequences are LNHDA and SQIVND (reference sequence). Clones were sequenced by immunoSEQ multiplex PCR, and TCRdb holds only the in-frame ones, with some missing. The repertoire holds about 800,000 clones, about 97% seen once, with 0.2% to 0.25% in the top ten.

This rearrangement joins TRBV19 to TRBJ2-2, with a tentative D call TRBD1 (6 bases). This sequence was found in a man aged 30 to 39 in good health. Material: naive CD8+ T cells sorted from blood. CDR3 in amino acids: CASSIYAGQHTGELFF. Here the CDR3 DNA reads TGTGCCAGTAGTATATATGCAGGACAGCACACCGGGGAGCTGTTTTTT.